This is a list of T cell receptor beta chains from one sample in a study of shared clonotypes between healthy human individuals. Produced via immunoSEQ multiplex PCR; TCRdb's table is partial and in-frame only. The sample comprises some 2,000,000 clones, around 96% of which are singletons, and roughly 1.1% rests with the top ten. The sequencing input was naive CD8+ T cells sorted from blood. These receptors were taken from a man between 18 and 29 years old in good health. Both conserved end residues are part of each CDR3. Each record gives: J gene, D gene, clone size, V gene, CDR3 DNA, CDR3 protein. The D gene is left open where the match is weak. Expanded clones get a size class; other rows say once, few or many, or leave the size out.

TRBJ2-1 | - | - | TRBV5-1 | TGCGCCAGCAGCTCGGGGAACGAGCAGTTCTTC | CASSSGNEQFF
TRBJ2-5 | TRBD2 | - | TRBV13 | TGTGCCAGCAGCCCTCCTAGCGGGGCTCAAGAGACCCAGTACTTC | CASSPPSGAQETQYF
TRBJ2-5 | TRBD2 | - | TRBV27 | TGTGCCAGCAGTCCCGTGACTAGCGGGGGAGAGACCCAGTACTTC | CASSPVTSGGETQYF
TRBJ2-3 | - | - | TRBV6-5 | TGTGCCAGCAGCCCCGGGTGGAGCACAGATACGCAGTATTTT | CASSPGWSTDTQYF
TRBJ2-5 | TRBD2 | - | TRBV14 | TGTGCCAGCAGCCAAGATTGGCGGGGGGACCAAGAGACCCAGTACTTC | CASSQDWRGDQETQYF
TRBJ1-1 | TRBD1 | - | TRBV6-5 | TGTGCCAGCAGTTACGAGGGGGCGGACACTGAAGCTTTCTTT | CASSYEGADTEAFF
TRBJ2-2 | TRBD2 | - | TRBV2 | TGTGCCAGCAGTCTCCTCTCGGGACTAGCGGGAGTCCCCACCGGGGAGCTGTTTTTT | CASSLLSGLAGVPTGELFF
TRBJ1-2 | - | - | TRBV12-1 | TGTGCCAGCAGCTTTTGCTTGCGGCAGGTAGGAGGCTACACCTTC | CASSFCLRQVGGYTF
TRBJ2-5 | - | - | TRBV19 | TGTGCCAGTAGTATATACGGCAGGCCGGAGCAAGAGACCCAGTACTTC | CASSIYGRPEQETQYF
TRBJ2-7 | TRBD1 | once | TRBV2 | TGTGCCAGCAGTGACGGGGGGACAGGGGGCCTCAACGAGCAGTACTTC | CASSDGGTGGLNEQYF
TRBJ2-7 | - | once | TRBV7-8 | TGTGCCAGCAGCTCGCCCGGGAATTACGAGCAGTACTTC | CASSSPGNYEQYF
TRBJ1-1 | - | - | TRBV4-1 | TGCGCCAGCAGCCACCCATGGGACACTGAAGCTTTCTTT | CASSHPWDTEAFF
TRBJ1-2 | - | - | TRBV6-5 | TGTGCCAGCAGCTATCAGGGAAGTGGCTCGGGCTACACCTTC | CASSYQGSGSGYTF